This paragraph reports one TCR beta chain. These data belong to a study of blood T cell repertoires in COVID-19. Overall study: Collection of acute and convalescent COVID-19 samples took place in the United States, Italy and Spain. Sample material is recorded as cDNA or gDNA derived from T cells, B-cell-depleted T cells, or PBMCs.

The CDR3 is 14 residues long. With V trimmed by 5 bases and J by 8 bases, 8 bases remained unmatched. The germline V gene has CDR1 LNHDA and CDR2 SQIVND (reference sequence). Original handling: Estimated nucleated cell counts came from reference gene primer amplification. Here immunoSEQ multiplex PCR was the method, and the copy in TCRdb shows in-frame clones only, minus some. Clonal size and the V and J genes are those of that table, whereas D and trimming came from the DNA. Among some 130,000 clones listed, around 73% were seen once. The chain recombines TRBV19 with TRBJ2-1; 8 positions agree with TRBD2. This TCR was sampled from a man aged 60 to 75 who had recovered from COVID-19. Sequenced sample: peripheral blood. The chain's CDR3 is CASSPGLAYHEQFF. DNA of the CDR3: TGTGCCAGTAGTCCAGGACTAGCATATCATGAGCAGTTCTTC.